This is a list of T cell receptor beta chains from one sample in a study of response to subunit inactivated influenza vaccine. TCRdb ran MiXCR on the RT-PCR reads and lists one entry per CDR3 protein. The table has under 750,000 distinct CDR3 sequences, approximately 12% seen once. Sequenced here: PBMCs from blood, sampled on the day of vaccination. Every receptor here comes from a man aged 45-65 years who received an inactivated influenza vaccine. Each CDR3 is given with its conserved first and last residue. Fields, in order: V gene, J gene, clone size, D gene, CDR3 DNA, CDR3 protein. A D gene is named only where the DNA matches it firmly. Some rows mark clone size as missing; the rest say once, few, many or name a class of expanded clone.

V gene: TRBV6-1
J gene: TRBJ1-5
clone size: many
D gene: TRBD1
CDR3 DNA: TGTGCCAGCAGTGGACAGGGGTCCAATCAGCCCCAGCATTTT
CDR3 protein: CASSGQGSNQPQHF

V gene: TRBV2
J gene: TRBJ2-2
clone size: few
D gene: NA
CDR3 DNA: TGTGCCAGCAGTGAAATGAGGGCCACTAACACCGGGGAGCTGTTTTTT
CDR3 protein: CASSEMRATNTGELFF

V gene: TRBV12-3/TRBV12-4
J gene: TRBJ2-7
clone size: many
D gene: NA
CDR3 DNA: TGTGCCAGCAGTTTAGCGCTATTGGGATACGAGCAGTACTTC
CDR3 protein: CASSLALLGYEQYF

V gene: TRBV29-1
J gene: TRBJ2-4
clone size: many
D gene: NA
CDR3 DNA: TGCAGCGTTGAAACGTACGGGGTAGCCAAAAACATTCAGTACTTC
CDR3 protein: CSVETYGVAKNIQYF

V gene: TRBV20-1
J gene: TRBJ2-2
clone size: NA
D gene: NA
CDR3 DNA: TGCAGTGCTAGAGATCTCCGGACCTCAAACACCGGGGAGCTGTTTTTT
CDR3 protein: CSARDLRTSNTGELFF

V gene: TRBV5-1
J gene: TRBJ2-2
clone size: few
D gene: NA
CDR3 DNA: TGCGCCAGCAGCCCCAGGGGACTAAGTCAGAACACCGGGGAGCTGTTTTTT
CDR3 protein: CASSPRGLSQNTGELFF

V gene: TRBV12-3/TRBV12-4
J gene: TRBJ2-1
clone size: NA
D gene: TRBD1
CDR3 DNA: TGTGCCAGCAGAAGGACAGGGAAAAATGAGCAGTTCTTC
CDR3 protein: CASRRTGKNEQFF

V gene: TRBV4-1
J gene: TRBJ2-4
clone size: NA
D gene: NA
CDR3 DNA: TGCGCCAGCAGCCCCCTAGGAGGGGGGGCCAAAAACATTCAGTACTTC
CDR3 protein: CASSPLGGGAKNIQYF

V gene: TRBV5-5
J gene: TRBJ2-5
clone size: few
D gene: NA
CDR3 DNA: TGTGCCAGCAGCTTGTTGGGGCCTAAAGAGACCCAGTACTTC
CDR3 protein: CASSLLGPKETQYF

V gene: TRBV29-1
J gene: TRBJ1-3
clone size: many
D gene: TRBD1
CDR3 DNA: TGCAGCGTTGAAGATAGGGGGCCTGGAAACACCATATATTTT
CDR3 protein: CSVEDRGPGNTIYF

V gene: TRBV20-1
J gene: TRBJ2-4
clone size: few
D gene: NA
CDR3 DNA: TGCAGTGCTAGAGTATCATCAAACATTCAGTACTTC
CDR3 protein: CSARVSSNIQYF

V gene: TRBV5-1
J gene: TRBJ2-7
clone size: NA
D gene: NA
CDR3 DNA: TGCGCCAGCAGCGCGGACCCGGACCCCTCTTACTACGAGCAGTACTTC
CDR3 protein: CASSADPDPSYYEQYF

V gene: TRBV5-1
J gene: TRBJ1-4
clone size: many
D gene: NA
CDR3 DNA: TGCGCCAGCAGCTTGGTCGGGGGGTCGAATGAAAAACTGTTTTTT
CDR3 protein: CASSLVGGSNEKLFF

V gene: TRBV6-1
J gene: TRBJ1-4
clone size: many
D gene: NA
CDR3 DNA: TGTGCCAGCATGATGGCAGCTCCTAGCGAAAAACTGTTTTTT
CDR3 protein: CASMMAAPSEKLFF

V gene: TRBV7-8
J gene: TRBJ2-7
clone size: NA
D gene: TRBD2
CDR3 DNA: TGTGCCAGCGCCCGAGCGGGAGGAATCGAGCAGTACTTC
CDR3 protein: CASARAGGIEQYF

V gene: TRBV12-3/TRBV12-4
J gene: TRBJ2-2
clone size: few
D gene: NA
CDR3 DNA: TGTGCCAGCAGTTTCGCCGGGACCAGCACCGGGGAGCTGTTTTTT
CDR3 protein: CASSFAGTSTGELFF

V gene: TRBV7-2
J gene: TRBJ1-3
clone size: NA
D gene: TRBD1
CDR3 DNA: TGTGCCAGCAGCCCACAGGGGACGCCTGGAAACACCATATATTTT
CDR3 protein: CASSPQGTPGNTIYF

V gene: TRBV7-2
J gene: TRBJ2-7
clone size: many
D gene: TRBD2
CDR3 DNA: TGTGCCAGCAGCCTGACTAGCGTCCACGAGCAGTACTTC
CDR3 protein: CASSLTSVHEQYF

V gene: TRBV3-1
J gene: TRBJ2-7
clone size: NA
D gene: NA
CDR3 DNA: TGTGCCAGCAGCCAGACCGGGACATCCTCCTACGAGCAGTACTTC
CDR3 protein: CASSQTGTSSYEQYF

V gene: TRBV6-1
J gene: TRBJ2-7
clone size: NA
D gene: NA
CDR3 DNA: TGTGCCAGCAGTAGTGGCTTTGGGAGGTACTACGAGCAGTACTTC
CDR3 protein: CASSSGFGRYYEQYF

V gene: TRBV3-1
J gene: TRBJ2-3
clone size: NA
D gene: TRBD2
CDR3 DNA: TGTGCCAGCAGCCTCGGGGGGGGGGAGAGCACAGATACGCAGTATTTT
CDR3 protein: CASSLGGGESTDTQYF

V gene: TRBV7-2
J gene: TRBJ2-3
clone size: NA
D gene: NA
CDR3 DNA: TGTGCCAGCAGCTTAATGGGTTTCACAGATACGCAGTATTTT
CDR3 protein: CASSLMGFTDTQYF

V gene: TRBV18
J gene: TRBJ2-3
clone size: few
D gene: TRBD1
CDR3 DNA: TGTGCCAGCTCACCTTCTTTGACAGGGGCAGATACGCAGTATTTT
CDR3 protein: CASSPSLTGADTQYF

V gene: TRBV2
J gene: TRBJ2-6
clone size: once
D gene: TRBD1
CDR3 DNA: TGTACCAGCAGCCCCTTTGGACAGGGGGCTGGTGGGGCCAACGTCCTGACTTTC
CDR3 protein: CTSSPFGQGAGGANVLTF

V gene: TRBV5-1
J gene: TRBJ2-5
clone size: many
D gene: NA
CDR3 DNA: TGCGCCAGCAGTACCAAAGGATCCCAGGAGACCCAGTACTTC
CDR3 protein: CASSTKGSQETQYF

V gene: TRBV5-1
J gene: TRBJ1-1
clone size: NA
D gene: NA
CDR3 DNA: TGCGCCACCGCACAAGGGATGAACACTGAAGCTTTCTTT
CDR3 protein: CATAQGMNTEAFF

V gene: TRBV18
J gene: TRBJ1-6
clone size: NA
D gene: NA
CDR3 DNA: TGTGCCAGCTCACCACCAGGGGAAGGTAATTCACCCCTCCACTTT
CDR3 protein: CASSPPGEGNSPLHF

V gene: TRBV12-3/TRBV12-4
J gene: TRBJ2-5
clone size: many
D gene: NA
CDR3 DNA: TGTGCCAGCAGTTTGGGAACAGTGACTCAAGAGACCCAGTACTTC
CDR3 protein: CASSLGTVTQETQYF

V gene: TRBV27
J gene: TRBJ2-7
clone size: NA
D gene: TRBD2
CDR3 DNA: TGTGCCAGCAGCCGGACTAGCGGTCTACTCGAGCAGTACTTC
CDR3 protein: CASSRTSGLLEQYF

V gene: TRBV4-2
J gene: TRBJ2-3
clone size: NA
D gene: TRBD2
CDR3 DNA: TGTGCCAGCAGCCAAGTGCCAGCGGGAGGGCCCACAGATACGCAGTATTTT
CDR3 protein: CASSQVPAGGPTDTQYF

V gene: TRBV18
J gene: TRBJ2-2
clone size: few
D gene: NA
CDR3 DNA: TGTGCCAGCTCCCAACGCTTGGGGGTGCAGATTAACACCGGGGAGCTGTTTTTT
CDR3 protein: CASSQRLGVQINTGELFF

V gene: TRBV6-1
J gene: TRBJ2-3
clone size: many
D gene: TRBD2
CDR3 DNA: TGTGCCAGCAGTACGACTAGCGGATGGAGTGTAGATACGCAGTATTTT
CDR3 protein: CASSTTSGWSVDTQYF

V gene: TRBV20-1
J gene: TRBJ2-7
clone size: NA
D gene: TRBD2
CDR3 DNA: TGCAGTGCCGCTCTCACACGAGCTAGCGGGAGGGACGAGCAGTACTTC
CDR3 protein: CSAALTRASGRDEQYF

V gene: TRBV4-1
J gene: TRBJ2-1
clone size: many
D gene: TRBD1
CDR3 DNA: TGCGCCAGCAGCCAAGATCGAGTTGGGACAGGGCGAAATGAGCAGTTCTTC
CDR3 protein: CASSQDRVGTGRNEQFF

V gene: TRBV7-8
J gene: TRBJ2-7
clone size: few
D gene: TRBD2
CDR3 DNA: TGTGCCAGCAGCTTATATTTCCGGGGAGCGGGGGTTCCCTACGAGCAGTACTTC
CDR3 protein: CASSLYFRGAGVPYEQYF

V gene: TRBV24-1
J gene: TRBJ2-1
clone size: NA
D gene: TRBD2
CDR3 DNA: TGTGCCACCAGTGACACGGGAGGGGGTTACAATGAGCAGTTCTTC
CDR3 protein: CATSDTGGGYNEQFF

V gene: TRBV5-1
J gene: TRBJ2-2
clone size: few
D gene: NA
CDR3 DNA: TGCGCCAGCAGCCCCCAAGTATTCGGGGGGCGCACCGGGGAGCTGTTTTTT
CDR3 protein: CASSPQVFGGRTGELFF

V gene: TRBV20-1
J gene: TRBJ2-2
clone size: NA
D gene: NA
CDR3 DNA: TGCAGTGCTAGCCCGAACACCGGGGAGCTGTTTTTT
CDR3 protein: CSASPNTGELFF

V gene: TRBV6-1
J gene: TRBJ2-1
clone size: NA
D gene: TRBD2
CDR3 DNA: TGTGCCAGCAGGGGACTAGCGGGGGGGACCTACAATGAGCAGTTCTTC
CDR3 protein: CASRGLAGGTYNEQFF

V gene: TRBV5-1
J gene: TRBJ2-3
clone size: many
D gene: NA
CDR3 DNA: TGCGCCAGCAGCTTGGTCAGGGGAGCGGATACGCAGTATTTT
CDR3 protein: CASSLVRGADTQYF

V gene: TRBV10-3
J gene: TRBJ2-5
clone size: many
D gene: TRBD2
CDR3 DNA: TGTGCCACCTCGACTAGCGGGGGCCAAGAGACCCAGTACTTC
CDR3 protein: CATSTSGGQETQYF

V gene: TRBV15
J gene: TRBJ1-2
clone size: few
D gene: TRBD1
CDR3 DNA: TGTGCCACCACCCGGGGACAGGGGGCGGATGGCTACACCTTC
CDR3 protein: CATTRGQGADGYTF

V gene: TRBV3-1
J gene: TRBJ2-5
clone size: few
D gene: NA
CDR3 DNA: TGTGCCAGCAGCCCGGGGTTTCGGCCCCAGTACTTC
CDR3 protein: CASSPGFRPQYF

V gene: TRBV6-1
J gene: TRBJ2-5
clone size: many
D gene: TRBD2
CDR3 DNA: TGTGCCAGCAGTCGACGAGGACTAGCGGCCCAAGAGACCCAGTACTTC
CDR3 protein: CASSRRGLAAQETQYF

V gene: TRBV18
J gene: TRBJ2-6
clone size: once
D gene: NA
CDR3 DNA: TGTGCCAGCTCATCACAGACACTCCCGAGCTCTGGGGCCAACGTCCTGACTTTC
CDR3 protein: CASSSQTLPSSGANVLTF

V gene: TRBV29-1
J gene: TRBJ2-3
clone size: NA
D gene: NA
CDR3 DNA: TGCAGCGTTGGTGATACTAGCACAGATACGCAGTATTTT
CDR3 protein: CSVGDTSTDTQYF

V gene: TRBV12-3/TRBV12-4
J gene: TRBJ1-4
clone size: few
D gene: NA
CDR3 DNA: TGTGCCAGCAGGGGACTTTCAACTAATGAAAAACTGTTTTTT
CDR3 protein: CASRGLSTNEKLFF

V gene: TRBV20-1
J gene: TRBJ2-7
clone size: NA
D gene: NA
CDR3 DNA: TGCAGTGCAACCTGGGGGACAGGGACTAGGGAGCAGTACTTC
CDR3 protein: CSATWGTGTREQYF

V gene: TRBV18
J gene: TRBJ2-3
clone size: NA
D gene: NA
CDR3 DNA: TGTGCCAGCTCACTTGGCAGGGTTGGCACAGATACGCAGTATTTT
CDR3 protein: CASSLGRVGTDTQYF

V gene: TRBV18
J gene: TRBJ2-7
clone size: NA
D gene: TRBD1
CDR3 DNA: TGTGCCAGCTCACCAGGAACACAGGGGGCGCGCCACGAGCAGTACTTC
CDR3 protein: CASSPGTQGARHEQYF

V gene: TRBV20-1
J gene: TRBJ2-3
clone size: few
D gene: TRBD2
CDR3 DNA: TGCAGTGCTTCCGGGACTAGCGGGGGGGCGGTAGATACGCAGTATTTT
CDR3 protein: CSASGTSGGAVDTQYF